This entry lists 28 T cell receptor beta chains sequenced from one sample in a study of radiation and T cells in renal cell carcinoma. The time point denotes: blood 4 weeks post-SBRT, at nephrectomy. The treatment was: 15 Gy SBRT to primary tumor, nephrectomy 4 weeks later. Repertoires were generated with immunoSEQ multiplex PCR, while TCRdb's copy carries only in-frame clones and drops some. The data hold fewer than 80,000 clones, with roughly 80% observed a single time. The sequencing here drew on blood, taken from a patient whose treatment included radiotherapy and nephrectomy. The origin of the receptors is a woman between 55 and 75 years old with renal cell carcinoma.

This chain uses TRBV7-8 with TRBJ2-7; TRBD2 matches 13 bases. The germline V gene encodes CDR1 SGHVS and CDR2 FQNEAQ. CDR3 size: 14 residues. The V gene end was trimmed by 5 bases and the J gene end by 4 bases; junction bases not matched to a gene: 2. The CDR3 loop is CASSQTSGRYEQYF. The CDR3, as DNA: TGTGCCAGCAGCCAGACTAGCGGGAGGTACGAGCAGTACTTC.

The chain has TRBV5-1 and TRBJ2-5; D is possibly TRBD1 (6 bases). The CDR3 spans 14 residues. From germline, CDR1 is SGHRS and CDR2 YFSETQ. V lost 5 bases and J lost 4, with 15 bases in between. The CDR3 bases are TGCGCCAGCAGGAGGGGGACAACCGGAGAGACCCAGTACTTC. Encoded protein: CASRRGTTGETQYF. Drawing the rest from reference TRBV5-1 and TRBJ2-5, the complete variable domain is KAGVTQTPRYLIKTRGQQVTLSCSPISGHRSVSWYQQTPGQGLQFLFEYFSETQRNKGNFPGRFSGRQFSNSRSEMNVSTLELGDSALYLCASRRGTTGETQYFGPGTRLLVL.

V gene TRBV6-5 combines with J gene TRBJ2-1; 9 nucleotides match TRBD1. This CDR3 has 15 residues. In germline, CDR1 is MNHEY, CDR2 SVGAGI. With 2 bases clipped from V and 6 bases from J, the junction kept 5 bases outside the gene matches. CDR3 protein: CASSYRDRDRNEQFF. The CDR3 DNA is TGTGCCAGCAGTTACAGGGACAGGGATCGCAATGAGCAGTTCTTC.

This clone occurred a few times. This chain uses TRBV4-2 with TRBJ2-2; 7 nucleotides agree with TRBD1. V trimming: 3 bases; J trimming: 8 bases; junction bases outside the gene matches: 15. The CDR3 is made up of 17 amino acids. The germline V gene has CDR1 LGHNA and CDR2 YNFKEQ. CDR3 nucleotides: TGTGCCAGCAGCCACCTTGTCGGTACAGGGGAATCGGGGGAGCTGTTTTTT. Translated: CASSHLVGTGESGELFF.

The chain couples TRBV11-2 to TRBJ2-1; D gene unclear. V was trimmed by 4 bases and J by 0 bases, leaving 4 bases between them. CDR1 is SGHAT and CDR2 is FQNNGV in the germline V gene. The CDR3 covers 13 residues. The CDR3, as DNA: TGTGCCAGCAGCTCCAGCTCCTACAATGAGCAGTTCTTC. This translates into CASSSSSYNEQFF. The full variable domain, with the rest looked up from reference TRBV11-2 and TRBJ2-1, is EAGVAQSPRYKIIEKRQSVAFWCNPISGHATLYWYQQILGQGPKLLIQFQNNGVVDDSQLPKDRFSAERLKGVDSTLKIQPAKLEDSAVYLCASSSSSYNEQFFGPGTRLTVL.

This clone was detected ten times or more. The V call is TRBV27, the J call TRBJ2-3, with D unclear. Per the germline V gene, CDR1 is MNHEY and CDR2 is SMNVEV (reference sequence). The CDR3 sequence is 13 residues long. V gave up 4 bases and J gave up 2 bases, with 7 bases separating them. CDR3 loop: CASSSQLTDTQYF. The CDR3 bases are TGTGCCAGCAGTTCGCAACTCACAGATACGCAGTATTTT.

V is TRBV10-3 and J is TRBJ2-5, with D unclear. This CDR3 is built from 12 residues. Trimming removed 3 bases from V and 5 bases from J, with 7 bases in between. From germline, CDR1 is ENHRY and CDR2 SYGVKD. The CDR3 loop is CAISDQRETQYF. The CDR3 DNA follows: TGTGCCATCAGTGATCAACGGGAGACCCAGTACTTC.

This clone has only one observation. V is TRBV7-3 and J is TRBJ2-6; no clear D gene. The CDR3 is 15 amino acids. Trimming took off 7 bases at V and 0 bases at J, with 10 bases between the two ends. Germline CDR1 reads SGHTA; CDR2 reads FQGTGA. CDR3 protein: CASTRPTSGANVLTF. DNA for the CDR3: TGTGCCAGCACCCGACCGACCTCTGGGGCCAACGTCCTGACTTTC.

The chain has TRBV11-2 and TRBJ1-5; weak D call: TRBD1 (5 bases). The germline V gene encodes CDR1 SGHAT and CDR2 FQNNGV. With 3 bases removed from V and 10 bases from J, the gap between germline ends came to 19 bases. This CDR3 comprises 15 residues. For the CDR3, the DNA is TGTGCCAGCAGCTTGGATTCTGGGGGTCAGATCCCCCAGCATTTT. It encodes CASSLDSGGQIPQHF.

The genes are TRBV5-1 and TRBJ2-7, with 7 bases that match TRBD2. This CDR3 is built from 14 residues. Germline trimming cut 4 bases from V and 2 bases from J; bases unmatched to any gene: 6. Germline V CDR1 and CDR2: SGHRS, YFSETQ. The CDR3 sequence is CASSPSGGTYEQYF. CDR3 sequence (DNA): TGCGCCAGCAGCCCCTCGGGGGGAACCTACGAGCAGTACTTC. Full variable domain (outside the CDR3, taken from reference TRBV5-1 and TRBJ2-7): KAGVTQTPRYLIKTRGQQVTLSCSPISGHRSVSWYQQTPGQGLQFLFEYFSETQRNKGNFPGRFSGRQFSNSRSEMNVSTLELGDSALYLCASSPSGGTYEQYFGPGTRLTVT.

The chain joins TRBV9 to TRBJ2-7; TRBD2 matches at 12 bases. CDR1 and CDR2 from the germline V gene are SGDLS and YYNGEE. This CDR3 contains 16 residues. J was trimmed by 3 bases and V by 0 bases; bases with no gene match: 4. The CDR3 region is CASSVDMTSGSYEQYF. In DNA, the CDR3 is TGTGCCAGCAGCGTAGATATGACTAGCGGGAGCTACGAGCAGTACTTC.

The gene calls are TRBV19 and TRBJ2-5, with 10 bases that match TRBD1. The length of the CDR3 is 14 residues. CDR1 and CDR2 (germline): LNHDA, SQIVND (reference sequence). Trimming at V came to 4 bases and at J to 4 bases, leaving 3 bases not matched to a gene. CDR3 DNA: TGTGCCAGTAGTAAGACAGGGGGCGGAGAGACCCAGTACTTC. It is translated as CASSKTGGGETQYF.

This clone appeared once. V and J are TRBV9 and TRBJ2-1; maybe TRBD1 (6 bases). The V and J ends lost 0 bases and 3 bases respectively, with 10 bases between them. This CDR3 has 15 residues. The germline gives CDR1 SGDLS, CDR2 YYNGEE. DNA of the CDR3: TGTGCCAGCAGCGTAGGAGGGGGAATCTACAATGAGCAGTTCTTC. Translating gives CASSVGGGIYNEQFF.

The count of this clone is one. The J gene is TRBJ1-5, the V gene TRBV6-5; D perhaps matches TRBD1 (6 bases). Germline CDR1 reads MNHEY; CDR2 reads SVGAGI. V lost 3 bases to trimming and J lost 7 bases, with 13 bases between them. The CDR3 covers 14 residues. As DNA, the CDR3 is TGTGCCAGCAGTTATTACAGGGCGGGGCAGCCCCAGCATTTT. Translated, it gives CASSYYRAGQPQHF.

This chain links TRBV7-8 with TRBJ2-1; D ambiguous. Trimming shortened V by 5 bases and J by 0 bases, and 17 bases separated the two germline ends. The germline gives CDR1 SGHVS, CDR2 FQNEAQ. The CDR3 spans 17 residues. CDR3 coding DNA: TGTGCCAGCAGCCCTTCGGACGGAAGAAACTCCTACAATGAGCAGTTCTTC. Translation gives CASSPSDGRNSYNEQFF.

The CDR3 reads CASSPYRNTIYF. Written as DNA, the CDR3 is TGTGCCAGCAGTCCTTACAGAAACACCATATATTTT. V usage is TRBV28 and J usage is TRBJ1-3; unclear D gene. Trimming removed 5 bases from V and 5 bases from J, with 7 bases in between. CDR1 MDHEN and CDR2 SYDVKM come from the germline V gene. The CDR3 loop spans 12 amino acids.

This clone was found a few times. V gene TRBV6-5 combines with J gene TRBJ2-5; a possible D gene is TRBD2 (7 bases). V was clipped by 8 bases and J by 2 bases, with 18 bases between them. CDR1 and CDR2 from the germline V gene are MNHEY and SVGAGI. This CDR3 has 15 amino acids. The CDR3 spells CASGVGGGLQETQYF. As DNA, the CDR3 is TGTGCCAGCGGGGTTGGCGGGGGCTTACAAGAGACCCAGTACTTC.

This chain uses TRBV7-3 with TRBJ1-1, with D perhaps TRBD1 (5 bases). Trimming stripped 5 bases from V and 1 base from J, with 8 bases between. The germline V gene has CDR1 SGHTA and CDR2 FQGTGA. This CDR3 contains 13 residues. The CDR3 sequence: CASSPGQNTEAFF. In DNA, the CDR3 is TGTGCCAGCAGCCCCGGACAGAACACTGAAGCTTTCTTT.

CDR3 loop: CASSLTSWGVAGELFF. In DNA, the CDR3 is TGTGCCAGCAGTTTAACGTCCTGGGGGGTGGCCGGGGAGCTGTTTTTT. The rearrangement joins TRBV27 to TRBJ2-2; TRBD2 might be the D (6 bases). V lost 2 bases, J lost 6 bases, and 16 bases lay in between. Germline-derived CDR1 and CDR2 are MNHEY and SMNVEV (reference sequence). This CDR3 is 16 amino acids long.

This clone was seen more than once but under ten times. The chain combines TRBV7-9 with TRBJ1-4; 9 bases match TRBD1. Germline lookup yields CDR1 SEHNR and CDR2 FQNEAQ (reference sequence). Trimming took 5 bases from V and 6 from J; bases not matched to a gene: 7. CDR3 size: 15 residues. The chain's CDR3 is CASSPTGQGYEKLFF. In DNA form, the CDR3 reads TGTGCCAGCAGCCCAACTGGACAGGGGTATGAAAAACTGTTTTTT.

The J gene is TRBJ1-2, the V gene TRBV7-3; TRBD1 might be the D (6 bases). Germline V gene lookup returns CDR1 SGHTA and CDR2 FQGTGA. CDR3 size: 13 residues. V lost 5 bases, J lost 7 bases, and 14 bases lay in between. CDR3 bases: TGTGCCAGCAGCGACGGACAGCTTCCTGGCTACACCTTC. It is translated as CASSDGQLPGYTF.

This clone has just a few counts. This sequence joins TRBV7-6 and TRBJ2-2; no reliable D call. V lost 6 bases and J 6 bases, leaving 11 bases between the germline ends. Germline V gives CDR1 SGHVS, CDR2 FNYEAQ. The CDR3 length is 13 residues. The CDR3, as DNA: TGTGCCAGCAGGCCTACTGTCGCCGGGGAGCTGTTTTTT. Its protein is CASRPTVAGELFF.

This chain joins TRBV11-2 and TRBJ1-2, with D unresolved. The germline gives CDR1 SGHAT, CDR2 FQNNGV. V lost 1 base and J 8 bases, leaving 11 bases between the germline ends. The CDR3 is 13 amino acids. Here the CDR3 DNA reads TGTGCCAGCAGCTTAGCAGAGCCCCTAGGCTACACCTTC. This codes for CASSLAEPLGYTF.

The chain is built from TRBV11-2 and TRBJ1-2; no clear D. Trimming left V 1 base short and J 0 bases short, with 9 bases between. This CDR3 has 15 amino acids. CDR1 is SGHAT and CDR2 is FQNNGV in the germline V gene. The CDR3 region has the DNA TGTGCCAGCAGCTTAGGGACGTTGGCTAACTATGGCTACACCTTC. Its protein is CASSLGTLANYGYTF.

The chain has TRBV9 and TRBJ2-5, with D possibly TRBD1 on 6 matching bases. The germline V and J ends were trimmed by 4 bases and 5 bases, with 12 bases remaining between them. Germline loops: CDR1 SGDLS, CDR2 YYNGEE. CDR3 size: 13 residues. The DNA of the CDR3 is TGTGCCAGCAGCCCATCCCAGGGGGAGACCCAGTACTTC. This translates into CASSPSQGETQYF.

The V and J genes are TRBV6-6 and TRBJ1-3; maybe TRBD1 (6 bases). Germline V gives CDR1 MNHNY, CDR2 SVGAGI (reference sequence). This CDR3 is 15 amino acids long. The V end lost 5 bases, the J end lost 2 bases, and 13 bases lay between the germline ends. This CDR3 reads CASSNRDNPGNTIYF. The CDR3 coding sequence is TGTGCCAGCAGTAACCGGGACAATCCTGGAAACACCATATATTTT.

This sequence joins TRBV5-1 and TRBJ2-5, with a weak D call TRBD1 (6 bases). From germline, CDR1 is SGHRS and CDR2 YFSETQ. The CDR3 totals 15 residues. The germline V and J ends were trimmed by 4 bases and 3 bases, with 16 bases remaining between them. CDR3 in amino acids: CASSREGGREETQYF. CDR3 in DNA: TGCGCCAGCAGCCGGGAAGGGGGACGTGAAGAGACCCAGTACTTC.

This clone was picked up a small number of times. J is TRBJ1-2 and V is TRBV2; D is undetermined. V gave up 2 bases and J gave up 1 base, with 14 bases separating them. Germline V gene sequence: CDR1 SNHLY, CDR2 FYNNEI. The CDR3 runs to 16 residues. Here the CDR3 DNA reads TGTGCCAGCAGTGAAAGGGCCCGGGATCGTAACTATGGCTACACCTTC. Amino acids: CASSERARDRNYGYTF. Variable domain in full (rest from reference TRBV2 and TRBJ1-2): EPEVTQTPSHQVTQMGQEVILRCVPISNHLYFYWYRQILGQKVEFLVSFYNNEISEKSEIFDDQFSVERPDGSNFTLKIRSTKLEDSAMYFCASSERARDRNYGYTFGSGTRLTVV.